These 21 T cell receptor beta chains share one sample of origin, sequenced in a study of multiple sclerosis patients with progressive multifocal leukoencephalopathy. TCRdb's copy holds only in-frame clones and misses some; the assay was immunoSEQ multiplex PCR. The top ten hold around 12% of the sample, which has approximately 27,000 clones, around 85% seen once. Indicated time point: time of PML onset. The sample here was PBMCs, taken from a patient treated with natalizumab. Receptor source: a woman aged 25 to 45 with progressive multifocal leukoencephalopathy.

The genes are TRBV6-5 and TRBJ2-7; 8 positions agree with TRBD1. V gave up 8 bases and J gave up 3 bases; unmatched junction bases: 6. Germline-derived CDR1 and CDR2 are MNHEY and SVGAGI. This CDR3 comprises 13 residues. CDR3 nucleotides: TGTGCCAGCCGACAGGGGCAGGTCTACGAGCAGTACTTC. Its protein is CASRQGQVYEQYF.

The chain joins TRBV19 to TRBJ2-1, with D maybe TRBD2 (6 bases). The CDR3 is 15 amino acids. CDR1 and CDR2 from the germline V gene are LNHDA and SQIVND (reference sequence). The V end lost 3 bases, the J end lost 10 bases, and 19 bases lay between the germline ends. The CDR3 region is CASSILTRDSGEQFF. The CDR3 nucleotides are TGTGCCAGTAGTATCCTTACACGGGACTCCGGGGAGCAGTTCTTC.

The V gene is TRBV5-6, the J gene TRBJ1-6; possible D gene TRBD1, 5 bases. Trimming stripped 4 bases from V and 8 bases from J, with 13 bases between. The CDR3 sequence is 14 residues long. Per the germline V gene, CDR1 is SGHDT and CDR2 is YYEEEE. CDR3 region: CASSIRDRYSPLHF. As DNA, the CDR3 is TGTGCCAGCAGCATCCGGGACCGGTATTCACCCCTCCACTTT.

This CDR3 is CASSPIRAYEQYF. CDR3 bases: TGTGCCAGCAGCCCGATTCGGGCCTACGAGCAGTACTTC. J is TRBJ2-7 and V is TRBV2; D not resolved. Trimming took off 6 bases at V and 2 bases at J, with 11 bases between the two ends. Germline V gives CDR1 SNHLY, CDR2 FYNNEI. This CDR3 contains 13 residues.

The rearrangement joins TRBV4-3 to TRBJ1-2, with D possibly matching TRBD1 (5 bases). V was cut by 0 bases and J by 6 bases, with 23 bases left in between. Germline loops: CDR1 LGHNA, CDR2 YSLEER. The CDR3 spans 18 residues. The CDR3 here is CASSQDLLGGTSGDGYTF. Here the CDR3 DNA reads TGCGCCAGCAGCCAAGATCTTTTGGGCGGGACTTCAGGAGATGGCTACACCTTC.

Turning to this clone: Other DNA sequences in this sample translate to the same CDR3. The chain employs TRBV11-2 and TRBJ1-5; D is possibly TRBD1 (5 bases). The V gene lost 5 bases and the J gene lost 9 bases, with 17 bases spanning the gap. The V gene's germline CDR1 is SGHAT and CDR2 FQNNGV. There are 14 residues in the CDR3. The CDR3 is CASSRGTLPSPQHF. CDR3 in DNA: TGTGCCAGCAGCCGGGGGACCCTGCCTTCGCCCCAGCATTTT. Full variable domain (outside the CDR3, taken from reference TRBV11-2 and TRBJ1-5): EAGVAQSPRYKIIEKRQSVAFWCNPISGHATLYWYQQILGQGPKLLIQFQNNGVVDDSQLPKDRFSAERLKGVDSTLKIQPAKLEDSAVYLCASSRGTLPSPQHFGDGTRLSIL.

This clone was seen a few times. V gene TRBV7-9 combines with J gene TRBJ1-6; no firm D call. Germline V gives CDR1 SEHNR, CDR2 FQNEAQ (reference sequence). V gave up 8 bases and J gave up 15 bases, with 14 bases separating them. The CDR3 has 11 amino acids. CDR3 bases: TGTGCCAGCGAGGTAGGGAGTCTCCTCCACTTT. Amino acids: CASEVGSLLHF. The whole variable domain, filled in from reference TRBV7-9 and TRBJ1-6, reads DTGVSQNPRHKITKRGQNVTFRCDPISEHNRLYWYRQTLGQGPEFLTYFQNEAQLEKSRLLSDRFSAERPKGSFSTLEIQRTEQGDSAMYLCASEVGSLLHFGNGTRLTVT.

This clone was observed a single time. The chain has TRBV27 and TRBJ2-5, with TRBD2 matching over 11 bases. Per the germline V gene, CDR1 is MNHEY and CDR2 is SMNVEV (reference sequence). After removal of 4 bases from V and 4 bases from J, the junction contained 5 bases not matched to a gene. The CDR3 is 15 amino acids. This chain's CDR3 is CASSSSGRLAETQYF. DNA for the CDR3: TGTGCCAGCAGTTCTAGCGGGAGGTTGGCAGAGACCCAGTACTTC.

The chain combines TRBV20-1 with TRBJ1-1, with 8 bases that match TRBD1. Trimming took 6 bases from V and 6 from J; bases not matched to a gene: 3. The germline CDR1 and CDR2 sequences are DFQATT and SNEGSKA (reference sequence). The CDR3 totals 11 residues. This CDR3 is CSAGQGPEAFF. The DNA for the CDR3 is TGCAGTGCAGGACAGGGTCCTGAAGCTTTCTTT.

This chain links TRBV29-1 with TRBJ1-1; 8 nucleotides line up with TRBD1. Germline assignment: CDR1 SQVTM and CDR2 ANQGSEA. CDR3 length equals 13 residues. V was clipped by 5 bases and J by 1 base; unmatched bases: 3. DNA of the CDR3: TGCAGCGTTTCCGACAGGGGGAACACTGAAGCTTTCTTT. Residues: CSVSDRGNTEAFF.

The table lists this clone with a count of one. This chain connects TRBV5-4 to TRBJ1-2, with D unclear. This CDR3 is 14 amino acids long. Germline values: CDR1 SGHNT, CDR2 YYREEE (reference sequence). Between the trimmed V and J ends, which lost 5 bases and 4 bases, there was a span of 15 bases. The CDR3 nucleotides read TGTGCCAGCAGTTCAGCCAGCTTTATCTATGGCTACACCTTC. Translated, it gives CASSSASFIYGYTF.

Remarks on this clone: One end of the junction is discordant with germline, which a read error may explain. The chain combines TRBV7-7 with TRBJ2-5; a weak D match, TRBD2 (7 bases). CDR3 length equals 15 residues. Germline-derived CDR1 and CDR2 are SSHAT and FNYEAQ (reference sequence). Here the CDR3 DNA reads TGTGCTAGCAGCCCGGAGGGGGGGGCAGGGGAGACCCAGTACTTC. This sequence encodes CASSPEGGAGETQYF.

The chain is built from TRBV6-1 and TRBJ1-5; 7 bases align to TRBD1. Germline CDR1 is MNHNS and CDR2 is SASEGT. V lost 4 bases and J lost 1; bases outside the gene matches: 7. This CDR3 region has 16 residues. The CDR3 reads CASSARQGWSNQPQHF. The CDR3 DNA reads TGTGCCAGCAGTGCTAGACAGGGTTGGAGCAATCAGCCCCAGCATTTT.

V usage is TRBV27 and J usage is TRBJ2-3; 10 nucleotides agree with TRBD2. V gave up 2 bases and J gave up 3 bases; unmatched junction bases: 5. Germline CDR1 is MNHEY and CDR2 is SMNVEV (reference sequence). This CDR3 contains 16 residues. This CDR3 is CASSLLGGLATDTQYF. Here the CDR3 DNA reads TGTGCCAGCAGTTTACTCGGGGGACTAGCGACAGATACGCAGTATTTT.

The chain uses TRBV19 and TRBJ1-1, with a possible D match to TRBD1 (5 bases). The CDR3 length is 15 residues. The V end was cut by 4 bases, the J end by 0 bases, with 12 bases between. The germline V gene has CDR1 LNHDA and CDR2 SQIVND (reference sequence). This CDR3 is CASSKDRKMNTEAFF. DNA of the CDR3: TGTGCCAGTAGTAAAGACAGAAAGATGAACACTGAAGCTTTCTTT.

The V and J genes are TRBV7-8 and TRBJ2-1; 8 bases agree with TRBD2. CDR3 length: 17 amino acids. J was trimmed by 0 bases and V by 4 bases; bases with no gene match: 8. CDR1 is SGHVS and CDR2 is FQNEAQ in the germline V gene. CDR3 DNA sequence: TGTGCCAGCAGCTCCTGGACTAGCAGGAGCTCCTACAATGAGCAGTTCTTC. Protein: CASSSWTSRSSYNEQFF. The complete variable domain, with remaining parts taken from reference TRBV7-8 and TRBJ2-1, reads GAGVSQSPRYKVAKRGQDVALRCDPISGHVSLFWYQQALGQGPEFLTYFQNEAQLDKSGLPSDRFFAERPEGSVSTLKIQRTQQEDSAVYLCASSSWTSRSSYNEQFFGPGTRLTVL.

The chain uses TRBV7-9 and TRBJ2-7, with D perhaps TRBD2 (5 bases). Germline V lookup: CDR1 SEHNR, CDR2 FQNEAQ (reference sequence). V lost 1 base and J lost 3, with 13 bases in between. The CDR3 covers 15 residues. The CDR3 reads CASSLDLPGYYEQYF. DNA of the CDR3: TGTGCCAGCAGCTTAGACCTCCCGGGGTACTACGAGCAGTACTTC.

This rearrangement joins TRBV19 to TRBJ1-2, with 9 bases that match TRBD1. CDR1 is LNHDA and CDR2 is SQIVND in the germline V gene (reference sequence). The CDR3 runs 13 residues. The trim removed 5 bases at V and 8 bases at J, leaving 6 bases unmatched. The CDR3 nucleotides are TGTGCCAGTAGTTCACAGGGGGCACGAGGCTACACCTTC. Amino acid sequence: CASSSQGARGYTF.

This chain links TRBV7-8 with TRBJ2-5, with no clear D. This CDR3 has 17 amino acids. V lost 0 bases and J lost 1, with 15 bases in between. Germline V lookup: CDR1 SGHVS, CDR2 FQNEAQ. Here the CDR3 DNA reads TGTGCCAGCAGCTTAGCGCGTAGAGGCAGCGCCCAAGAGACCCAGTACTTC. Translating gives CASSLARRGSAQETQYF. The whole variable domain, remainder taken from reference TRBV7-8 and TRBJ2-5, is GAGVSQSPRYKVAKRGQDVALRCDPISGHVSLFWYQQALGQGPEFLTYFQNEAQLDKSGLPSDRFFAERPEGSVSTLKIQRTQQEDSAVYLCASSLARRGSAQETQYFGPGTRLLVL.

The gene calls are TRBV7-9 and TRBJ2-4; D may correspond to TRBD1 or TRBD2 (5 bases each). CDR1 and CDR2 from the germline V gene are SEHNR and FQNEAQ (reference sequence). Trimming shortened V by 4 bases and J by 3 bases, and 10 bases separated the two germline ends. The CDR3 covers 14 residues. The CDR3 reads CASSSGRGKNIQYF. CDR3 nucleotide sequence: TGTGCCAGCAGCTCGGGACGCGGCAAAAACATTCAGTACTTC. Supplemented by reference TRBV7-9 and TRBJ2-4, the full variable domain reads DTGVSQNPRHKITKRGQNVTFRCDPISEHNRLYWYRQTLGQGPEFLTYFQNEAQLEKSRLLSDRFSAERPKGSFSTLEIQRTEQGDSAMYLCASSSGRGKNIQYFGAGTRLSVL.

The J gene is TRBJ1-5, the V gene TRBV19; 7 bases are shared with TRBD1. The CDR3 extends over 15 amino acids. With 7 bases clipped from V and 3 bases from J, the junction kept 9 bases outside the gene matches. Germline CDR1 and CDR2: LNHDA and SQIVND (reference sequence). The CDR3 sequence is CASTPGQTYNQPQHF. The CDR3 DNA is TGTGCCAGTACCCCGGGACAGACCTACAATCAGCCCCAGCATTTT.